The clone carrying this T cell receptor beta chain was seen ten or more times. These data originate in a study of spatial heterogeneity in lung cancer. Across the whole study: Median follow-up for sequenced PBMC samples was roughly two years after resection, when such samples existed.

Time point reported: blood at routine non-recurrence follow-up after resection. Extraction of whole RNA from tumor, nontumor lung or frozen PBMC preceded unsorted sequencing. TCR cDNA molecules each carried a unique molecular identifier. TCRdb recomputed calls from the 5' RACE reads with MiXCR, one row per CDR3 protein. The sample holds 50,000 to 60,000 distinct CDR3 sequences, about 7.4% seen once. V was cut by 3 bases and J by 4 bases, with 10 bases left in between. CDR1 is SNHLY and CDR2 is FYNNEI in the germline V gene. CDR3 length: 14 amino acids. V usage is TRBV2 and J usage is TRBJ2-1; D tentatively reads TRBD1 or TRBD2 (5 bases each). The specimen comprised PBMCs, sampled at follow-up. The receptor's source is a female donor with early-stage non-small cell lung cancer. Here the CDR3 DNA reads TGTGCCAGCAGTGAGGGACCCCCGTACAATGAGCAGTTCTTC. It translates to CASSEGPPYNEQFF.